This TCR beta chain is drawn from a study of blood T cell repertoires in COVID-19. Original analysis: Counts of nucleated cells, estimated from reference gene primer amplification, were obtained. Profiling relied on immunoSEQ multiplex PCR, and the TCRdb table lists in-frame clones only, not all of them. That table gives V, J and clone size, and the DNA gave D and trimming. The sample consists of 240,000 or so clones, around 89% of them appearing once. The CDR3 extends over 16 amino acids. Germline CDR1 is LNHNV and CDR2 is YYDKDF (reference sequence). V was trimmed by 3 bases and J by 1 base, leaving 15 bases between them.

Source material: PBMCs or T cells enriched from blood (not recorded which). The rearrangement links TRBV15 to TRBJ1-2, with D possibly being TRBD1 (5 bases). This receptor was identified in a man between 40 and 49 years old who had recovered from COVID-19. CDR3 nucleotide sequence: TGTGCCACCAGCAGCGGACGGACAAATCTTAACTATGGCTACACCTTC. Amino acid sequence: CATSSGRTNLNYGYTF.